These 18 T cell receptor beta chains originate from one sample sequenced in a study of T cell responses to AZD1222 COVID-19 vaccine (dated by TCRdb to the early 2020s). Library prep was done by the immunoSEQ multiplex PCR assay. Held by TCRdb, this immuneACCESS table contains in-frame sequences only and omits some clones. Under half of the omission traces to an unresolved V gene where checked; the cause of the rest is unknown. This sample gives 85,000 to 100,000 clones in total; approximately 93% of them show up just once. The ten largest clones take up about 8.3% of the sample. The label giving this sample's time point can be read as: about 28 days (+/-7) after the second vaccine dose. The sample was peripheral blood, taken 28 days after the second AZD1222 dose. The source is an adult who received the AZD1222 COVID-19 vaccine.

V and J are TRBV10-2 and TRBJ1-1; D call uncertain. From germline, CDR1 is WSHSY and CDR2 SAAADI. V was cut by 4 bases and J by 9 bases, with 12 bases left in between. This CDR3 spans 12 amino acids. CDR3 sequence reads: CASSGQELKAFF. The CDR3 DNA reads TGCGCCAGCAGTGGTCAGGAGCTTAAAGCTTTCTTT.

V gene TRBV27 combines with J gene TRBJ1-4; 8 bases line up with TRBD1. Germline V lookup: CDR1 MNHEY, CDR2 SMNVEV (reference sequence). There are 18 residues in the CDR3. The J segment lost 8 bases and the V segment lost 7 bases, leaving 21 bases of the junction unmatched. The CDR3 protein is CASKRVKQGAGVREKLFF. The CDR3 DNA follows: TGTGCCAGCAAAAGGGTTAAGCAGGGGGCTGGCGTGCGGGAAAAACTGTTTTTT.

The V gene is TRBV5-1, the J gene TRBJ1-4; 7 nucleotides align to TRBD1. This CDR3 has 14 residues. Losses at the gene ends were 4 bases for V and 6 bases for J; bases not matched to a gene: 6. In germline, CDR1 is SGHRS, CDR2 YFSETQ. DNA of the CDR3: TGCGCCAGCAGCCTACAGGGGAAGGATGAAAAACTGTTTTTT. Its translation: CASSLQGKDEKLFF.

The CDR3 bases are TGTGCCAGCTCACCCTTAGAATTAAAGGGCAATCAGCCCCAGCATTTT. Translating gives CASSPLELKGNQPQHF. The J gene is TRBJ1-5, the V gene TRBV18; D gene unclear. With 3 bases removed from V and 2 bases from J, the gap between germline ends came to 14 bases. Germline V CDR1 and CDR2: KGHSH, LQKENI. The CDR3 has 16 amino acids.

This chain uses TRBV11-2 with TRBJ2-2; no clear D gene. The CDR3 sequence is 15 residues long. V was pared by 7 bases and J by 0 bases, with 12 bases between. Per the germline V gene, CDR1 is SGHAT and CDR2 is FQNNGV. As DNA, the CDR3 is TGTGCCAGCACCCTTTCAGCGACGAACACCGGGGAGCTGTTTTTT. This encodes CASTLSATNTGELFF.

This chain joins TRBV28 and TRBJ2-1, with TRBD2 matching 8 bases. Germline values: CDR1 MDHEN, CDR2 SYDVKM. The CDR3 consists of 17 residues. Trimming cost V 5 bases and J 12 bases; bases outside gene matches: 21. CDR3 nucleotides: TGTGCCAGCAGTCTCCCACAGGCGCTAGCGGGCTACAGGGTGCAGTTCTTC. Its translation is CASSLPQALAGYRVQFF.

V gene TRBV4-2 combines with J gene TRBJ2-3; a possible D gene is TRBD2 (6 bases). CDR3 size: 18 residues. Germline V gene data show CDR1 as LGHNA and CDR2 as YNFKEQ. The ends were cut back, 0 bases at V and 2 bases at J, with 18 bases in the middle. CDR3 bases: TGTGCCAGCAGCCAAGATGGGAGCGGGTGGACGGCCACAGATACGCAGTATTTT. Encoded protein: CASSQDGSGWTATDTQYF.

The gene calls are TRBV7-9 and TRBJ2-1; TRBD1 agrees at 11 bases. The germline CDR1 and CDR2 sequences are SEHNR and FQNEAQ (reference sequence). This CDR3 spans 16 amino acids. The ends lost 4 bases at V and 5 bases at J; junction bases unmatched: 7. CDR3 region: CASSYGTGGHDNEQFF. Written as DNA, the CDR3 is TGTGCCAGCAGCTACGGGACAGGGGGTCACGACAATGAGCAGTTCTTC. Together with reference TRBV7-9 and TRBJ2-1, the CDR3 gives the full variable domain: DTGVSQNPRHKITKRGQNVTFRCDPISEHNRLYWYRQTLGQGPEFLTYFQNEAQLEKSRLLSDRFSAERPKGSFSTLEIQRTEQGDSAMYLCASSYGTGGHDNEQFFGPGTRLTVL.

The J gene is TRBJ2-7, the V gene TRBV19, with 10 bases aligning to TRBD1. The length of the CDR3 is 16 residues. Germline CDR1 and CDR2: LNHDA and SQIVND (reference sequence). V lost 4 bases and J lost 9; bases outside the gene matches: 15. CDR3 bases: TGTGCCAGTAGTACTACTCCCGCGGGACAGGGGACGTCGCAGTACTTC. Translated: CASSTTPAGQGTSQYF.

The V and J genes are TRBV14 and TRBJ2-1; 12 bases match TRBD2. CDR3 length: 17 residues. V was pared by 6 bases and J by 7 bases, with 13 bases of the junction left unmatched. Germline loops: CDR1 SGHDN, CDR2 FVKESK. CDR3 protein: CASSPTSGRASRNEQFF. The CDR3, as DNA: TGTGCCAGCAGTCCGACTAGCGGGAGAGCTTCTCGAAATGAGCAGTTCTTC.

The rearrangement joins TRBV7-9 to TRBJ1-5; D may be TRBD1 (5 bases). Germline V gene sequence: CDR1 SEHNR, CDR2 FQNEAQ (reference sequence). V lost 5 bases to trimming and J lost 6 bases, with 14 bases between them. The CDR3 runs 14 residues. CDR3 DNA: TGTGCCAGCAGCGCTTCAAGGGGAACTCAGCCCCAGCATTTT. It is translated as CASSASRGTQPQHF.

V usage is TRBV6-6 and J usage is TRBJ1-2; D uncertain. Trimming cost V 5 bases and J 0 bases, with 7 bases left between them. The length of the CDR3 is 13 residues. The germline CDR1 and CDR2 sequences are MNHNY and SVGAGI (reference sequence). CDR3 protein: CASSRQSNYGYTF. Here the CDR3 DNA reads TGTGCCAGCAGTCGCCAGTCTAACTATGGCTACACCTTC.

The CDR3 protein is CASTPDSTDTQYF. CDR3 nucleotide sequence: TGTGCCAGCACTCCGGACAGCACAGATACGCAGTATTTT. The chain employs TRBV12-3 or TRBV12-4 and TRBJ2-3; no clear D gene. V was shortened by 7 bases and J by 0 bases, with 8 bases between the two germline ends. The CDR3 has 13 amino acids.

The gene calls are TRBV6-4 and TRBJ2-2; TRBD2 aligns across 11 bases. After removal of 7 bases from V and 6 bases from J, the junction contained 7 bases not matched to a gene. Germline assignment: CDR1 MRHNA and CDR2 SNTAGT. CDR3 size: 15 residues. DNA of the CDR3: TGTGCCAGCAAATACATAGCGGGAGGGCCCGGGGAGCTGTTTTTT. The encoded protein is CASKYIAGGPGELFF.

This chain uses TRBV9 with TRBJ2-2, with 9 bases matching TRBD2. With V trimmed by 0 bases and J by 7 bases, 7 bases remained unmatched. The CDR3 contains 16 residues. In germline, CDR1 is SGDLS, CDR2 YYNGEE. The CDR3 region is CASSVDKREAGGELFF. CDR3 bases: TGTGCCAGCAGCGTAGATAAGCGGGAGGCCGGCGGGGAGCTGTTTTTT.

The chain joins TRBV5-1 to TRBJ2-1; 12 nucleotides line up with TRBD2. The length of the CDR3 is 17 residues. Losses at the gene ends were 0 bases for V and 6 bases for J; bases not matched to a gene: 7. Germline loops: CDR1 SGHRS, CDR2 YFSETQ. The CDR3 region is CASSLDTRTSGVNEQFF. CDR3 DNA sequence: TGCGCCAGCAGCTTGGATACTCGGACTAGCGGGGTCAATGAGCAGTTCTTC. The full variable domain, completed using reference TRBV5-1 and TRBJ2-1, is KAGVTQTPRYLIKTRGQQVTLSCSPISGHRSVSWYQQTPGQGLQFLFEYFSETQRNKGNFPGRFSGRQFSNSRSEMNVSTLELGDSALYLCASSLDTRTSGVNEQFFGPGTRLTVL.

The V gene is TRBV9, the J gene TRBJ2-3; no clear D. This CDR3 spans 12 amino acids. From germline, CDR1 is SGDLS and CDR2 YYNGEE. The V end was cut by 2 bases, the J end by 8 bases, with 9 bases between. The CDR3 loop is CASSVEVGTQYF. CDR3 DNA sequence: TGTGCCAGCAGCGTCGAGGTTGGTACGCAGTATTTT.

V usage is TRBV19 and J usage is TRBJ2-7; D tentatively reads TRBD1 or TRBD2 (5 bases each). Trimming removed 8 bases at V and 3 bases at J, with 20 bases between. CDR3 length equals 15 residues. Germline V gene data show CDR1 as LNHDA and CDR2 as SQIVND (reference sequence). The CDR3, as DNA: TGTGCCAGTTGTTTCCGGGACGCAACGGTCTACGAGCAGTACTTC. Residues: CASCFRDATVYEQYF. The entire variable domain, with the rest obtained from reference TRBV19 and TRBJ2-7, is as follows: DGGITQSPKYLFRKEGQNVTLSCEQNLNHDAMYWYRQDPGQGLRLIYYSQIVNDFQKGDIAEGYSVSREKKESFPLTVTSAQKNPTAFYLCASCFRDATVYEQYFGPGTRLTVT.